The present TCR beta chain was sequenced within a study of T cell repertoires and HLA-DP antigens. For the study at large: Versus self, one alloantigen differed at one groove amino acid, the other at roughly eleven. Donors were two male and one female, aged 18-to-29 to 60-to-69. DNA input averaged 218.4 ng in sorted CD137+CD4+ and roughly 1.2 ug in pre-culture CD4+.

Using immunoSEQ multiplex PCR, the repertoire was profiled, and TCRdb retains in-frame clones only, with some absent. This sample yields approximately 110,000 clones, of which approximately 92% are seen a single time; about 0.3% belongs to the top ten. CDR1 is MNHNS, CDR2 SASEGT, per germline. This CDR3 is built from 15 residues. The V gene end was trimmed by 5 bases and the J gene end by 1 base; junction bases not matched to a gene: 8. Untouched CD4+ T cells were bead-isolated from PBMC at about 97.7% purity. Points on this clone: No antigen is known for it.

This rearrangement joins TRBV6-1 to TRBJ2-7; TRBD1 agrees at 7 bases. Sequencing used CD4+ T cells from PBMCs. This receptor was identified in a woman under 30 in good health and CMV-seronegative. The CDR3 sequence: CASSQYRGPSYEQYV. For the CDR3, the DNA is TGTGCCAGCAGTCAGTACAGGGGCCCATCCTACGAGCAGTACGTC.